Listed here is a single TCR beta chain. Its matching antigen is unknown. Primers for the PCR totalled 60 Vbeta and 13 Jbeta. The method was immunoSEQ multiplex PCR; TCRdb's version includes in-frame clones alone and lacks a portion of them. The sample yields 100,000 to 150,000 clones, roughly 80% seen once. These data come from a study of cytomegalovirus exposure and HLA in healthy donors. Study-level points and caveats: Association of a missense DCLRE1C variant with TCR beta V- and J-gene trimming was reported in a later analysis.

The CDR3 length is 16 residues. V was shortened by 4 bases and J by 5 bases, with 20 bases between the two germline ends. Participants comprised healthy donors of bone marrow. V gene TRBV23-1 combines with J gene TRBJ1-1, with D maybe TRBD1 (6 bases). TRBV23-1 is placed among ORFs of uncertain function. The sample consisted of PBMCs. This clonotype was sampled from a woman aged 50 to 60 in good health and CMV-seronegative. CDR3 DNA: TGCGCCAGCAGTCCCAATGAGGGGGGGCGCGATACTGAAGCTTTCTTT. Protein sequence: CASSPNEGGRDTEAFF.